Listed below are T cell receptor beta chains from one sample, sequenced in a study of blood T cell repertoires in COVID-19. The repertoire was sequenced with immunoSEQ multiplex PCR; TCRdb's copy has only in-frame clones and lacks some. The sample has about 60,000 clones; 65% to 90% are singletons. The specimen was peripheral blood. These receptors were taken from a human donor in a cohort sampled during active COVID-19. CDR3s include the opening cysteine and the closing phenylalanine or tryptophan. Fields, in order: J gene, clone size, D gene, V gene, CDR3 DNA, CDR3 protein. A D gene is named only where the DNA matches it firmly. Only some rows state a clone size, as once, few, many or a class for expanded clones.

TRBJ2-3	.	TRBD2	TRBV5-1	TGCGCCAGCAGCTCGGGACTAGCGGTCACAGATACGCAGTATTTT	CASSSGLAVTDTQYF
TRBJ1-2	.	.	TRBV12-3/TRBV12-4	TGTGCCAGTAGTCTCTCGGACAGCCATGGCTACACCTTC	CASSLSDSHGYTF
TRBJ2-7	few	TRBD1	TRBV5-1	TGCGCCAGCAAGGGTGGGACAGGCGCCTACGAGCAGTACTTC	CASKGGTGAYEQYF
TRBJ1-6	.	TRBD1	TRBV5-4	TGTGCCAGCAGCGCCCGACAGGGGCTGGGGTCACCCCTCCACTTT	CASSARQGLGSPLHF
TRBJ1-5	.	.	TRBV29-1	TGCAGCGTTGGACCTCGGGGGGAAGGGCCCCAGCATTTT	CSVGPRGEGPQHF
TRBJ2-7	.	.	TRBV7-8	TGTGCCAGCAGCTTACAGGGAGGCGAGCAGTACTTC	CASSLQGGEQYF
TRBJ2-1	once	TRBD2	TRBV19	TGTGCCAGTAAGGAGAGGAGGGCTAGCGGGGATGGGGAGCAGTTCTTC	CASKERRASGDGEQFF
TRBJ2-1	.	TRBD2	TRBV5-5	TGTGCCAGCAGCTTTAGCGGGGGGGCCAAGGAGCAGTTCTTC	CASSFSGGAKEQFF
TRBJ1-5	.	.	TRBV4-1	TGCGCCAGCAGCCAAAGCCCCTTTCAGCCCCAGCATTTT	CASSQSPFQPQHF
TRBJ1-2	.	TRBD1	TRBV24-1	TGTGCCACCAGTGAGGAGGGGGCGAGGGGCTACACCTTC	CATSEEGARGYTF
TRBJ1-2	.	TRBD1	TRBV19	TGTGCCAGTAGTAGCCCGACAGGGGTAGGGGCAAACTATGGCTACACCTTC	CASSSPTGVGANYGYTF
TRBJ2-7	once	.	TRBV12-3/TRBV12-4	TGTGCCAGCAGTCCGACAGTCGGCGAGCAGTACTTC	CASSPTVGEQYF
TRBJ1-5	.	TRBD1	TRBV5-8	TGTGCCAGCAGCTTACGACAGGGCGGGGATAGCAATCAGCCCCAGCATTTT	CASSLRQGGDSNQPQHF
TRBJ1-3	few	TRBD1	TRBV7-2	TGTGCCAGCAGCGACCTGCTCGGGACAGGGTTTGGAAACACCATATATTTT	CASSDLLGTGFGNTIYF
TRBJ2-6	.	TRBD1	TRBV4-2	TGTGCCAGCAGCCAAGTAGGGACAGGGGGCTTATCTGGGGCCAACGTCCTGACTTTC	CASSQVGTGGLSGANVLTF
TRBJ1-6	.	.	TRBV5-6	TGTGCCAGCAGCGAACAGGTCTTAAGCTCCTATAATTCACCCCTCCACTTT	CASSEQVLSSYNSPLHF
TRBJ2-2	.	.	TRBV27	TGTGCCAGCCGTGCAGCGGGCGCTGGGACCGGGGAGCTGTTTTTT	CASRAAGAGTGELFF
TRBJ1-1	.	.	TRBV2	TGTGCCAGCACATTAAGAGCTGAAGCTTTCTTT	CASTLRAEAFF
TRBJ2-7	.	TRBD1	TRBV24-1	TGTGCCACCAGTGATTGGGGACAGGGGAGCCCAAACTACGAGCAGTACTTC	CATSDWGQGSPNYEQYF
TRBJ2-5	.	TRBD1	TRBV5-4	TGTGCCAGCAGCCCCGGGACAGGGGTCATGGAGACCCAGTACTTC	CASSPGTGVMETQYF
TRBJ2-5	.	TRBD2	TRBV19	TGTGCCAGTAGTAATGGCGGGGGGCGCGGGGAGACCCAGTACTTC	CASSNGGGRGETQYF
TRBJ2-7	once	TRBD1	TRBV7-2	TGTGCCAGCAGCTCGAGGACAGGGCTGGACGAGCAGTACTTC	CASSSRTGLDEQYF
TRBJ2-5	once	TRBD2	TRBV9	TGTGCCAGCAGCGTAGGTGTCGGGGGGGCTTTCCAAGAGACCCAGTACTTC	CASSVGVGGAFQETQYF
TRBJ1-3	.	.	TRBV6-6	TGTGCCAGCAGTTCGGGGGGGGCAAGAGGAAACACCATATATTTT	CASSSGGARGNTIYF
TRBJ1-1	.	.	TRBV5-1	TGCGCCAGCAGCACGGGAGGAAACACTGAAGCTTTCTTT	CASSTGGNTEAFF
TRBJ2-3	.	TRBD2	TRBV6-5	TGTGCCAGCAGTTACTCGGAGGCGGGGGGGCCGGCTACGCAGTATTTT	CASSYSEAGGPATQYF
TRBJ1-5	once	.	TRBV2	TGTGCCAGCAGCAAAACAGGGAGCAATCAGCCCCAGCATTTT	CASSKTGSNQPQHF
TRBJ1-4	.	TRBD1	TRBV5-5	TGTGCCAGCAGCTGGGGACAGGGGGTTGAAAAACTGTTTTTT	CASSWGQGVEKLFF
TRBJ2-3	.	.	TRBV18	TGTGCCAGCTCACCACGAGGAGGAGATACGCAGTATTTT	CASSPRGGDTQYF
TRBJ2-4	.	TRBD1	TRBV7-2	TGTGCCAGCAGCTTATGGGCGGGACAGGGAAAAAACATTCAGTACTTC	CASSLWAGQGKNIQYF
TRBJ2-7	once	.	TRBV3-1/TRBV3-2	TGTGCCAGCAGTTTCCGGGACTCTCTGGGTTACGAGCAGTACTTC	CASSFRDSLGYEQYF
TRBJ1-5	.	.	TRBV27	TGTGCCAGCAGCCGGGACATTAGCAATCAGCCCCAGCATTTT	CASSRDISNQPQHF
TRBJ1-2	few	.	TRBV7-2	TGTGCCAGCAGCTACGGGGTCCGCTATGGCTACACCTTC	CASSYGVRYGYTF
TRBJ1-2	.	.	TRBV6-1	TGTGCCAGCAGTGAAATGGGTCAGGGAGGTGGCTACACCTTC	CASSEMGQGGGYTF
TRBJ2-7	once	.	TRBV10-3	TGTGCCATCAGTGAGTTGGGGGGCTCCTACGAGCAGTACTTC	CAISELGGSYEQYF
TRBJ1-2	few	.	TRBV5-8	TGTGCCAGCAGCTTGGAAACCTACTTC	CASSLETYF
TRBJ2-1	once	TRBD2	TRBV7-2	TGTGCCAGCAGTTCTAGCGGGGGTTACAATGAGCAGTTCTTC	CASSSSGGYNEQFF
TRBJ2-2	.	TRBD1	TRBV2	TGTGCCTGCTCCCGGGACAGGAACACCGGGGAGCTGTTTTTT	CACSRDRNTGELFF
TRBJ2-1	.	TRBD2	TRBV18	TGTGCCAGCTCACCATCGGCACTAGCGGTCTCGAATGAGCAGTTCTTC	CASSPSALAVSNEQFF
TRBJ2-7	.	TRBD1	TRBV5-6	TGTGCCAGCAGCTTTCGGGACAGGTATCTCGAGCAGTACTTC	CASSFRDRYLEQYF
TRBJ2-1	.	TRBD1	TRBV11-3	TGTGCCAGCAGGAGGGGGCTCGACAATGAGCAGTTCTTC	CASRRGLDNEQFF
TRBJ2-2	.	.	TRBV19	TGTGCCAGTAGTGGCCTCGACGTGGTGGGCGCCGGGGAGCTGTTTTTT	CASSGLDVVGAGELFF
TRBJ2-1	.	TRBD1	TRBV7-6	TGTGCCAGCAGCTCCCTCGGCAGGGGGCTGTACAATGAGCAGTTCTTC	CASSSLGRGLYNEQFF
TRBJ2-3	once	.	TRBV6-2/TRBV6-3	TGTGCCAGCAGCGCCCGGGGGTCTGGCACAGATACGCAGTATTTT	CASSARGSGTDTQYF
TRBJ1-5	.	.	TRBV6-2/TRBV6-3	TGTGCCAGCAGTTACCCACAGGGCGGCAATCAGCCCCAGCATTTT	CASSYPQGGNQPQHF